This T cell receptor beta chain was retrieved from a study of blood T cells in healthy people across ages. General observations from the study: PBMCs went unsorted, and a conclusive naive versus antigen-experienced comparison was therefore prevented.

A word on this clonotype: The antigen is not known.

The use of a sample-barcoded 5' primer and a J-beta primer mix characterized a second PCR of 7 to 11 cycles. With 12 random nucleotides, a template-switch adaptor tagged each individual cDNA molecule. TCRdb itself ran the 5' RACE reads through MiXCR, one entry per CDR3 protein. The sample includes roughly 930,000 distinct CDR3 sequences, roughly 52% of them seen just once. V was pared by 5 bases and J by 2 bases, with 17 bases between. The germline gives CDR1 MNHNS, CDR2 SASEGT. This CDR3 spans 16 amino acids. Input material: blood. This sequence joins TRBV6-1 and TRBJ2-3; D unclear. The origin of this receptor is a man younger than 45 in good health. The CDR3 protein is CASSPRINSTTDTQYF. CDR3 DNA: TGTGCCAGCAGTCCCCGGATAAACTCGACCACAGATACGCAGTATTTT.